This TCR beta chain derives from a study of T cell responses to AZD1222 COVID-19 vaccine. Study findings and constraints: Only a handful of individuals given AZD1222 were seropositive at baseline.

Between the trimmed V and J ends, which lost 1 base and 3 bases, there was a span of 12 bases. Germline CDR1 reads MGHRA; CDR2 reads YSYEKL. The CDR3 runs to 15 residues. Some clones are missing from TCRdb's copy, which holds only in-frame ones; the method was immunoSEQ multiplex PCR. The table lists roughly 200,000 clones, about nine tenths of them singletons. In the case of this clone: Its antigen is not known.

This chain connects TRBV4-1 to TRBJ1-1, with D possibly TRBD1 on 6 matching bases. The clonotype was recovered from an adult who received the AZD1222 COVID-19 vaccine. Sequenced material: peripheral blood, taken 28 days after the second AZD1222 dose. The CDR3 is CASSQGGQGYTEAFF. CDR3 sequence (DNA): TGCGCCAGCAGCCAAGGGGGGCAGGGGTACACTGAAGCTTTCTTT.